The sequence of this TCR beta chain was determined in a study of regulatory T cells in long-lasting Graves disease. Study-wide background: For under 3 months, newly diagnosed Graves' patients had been taking antithyroid drugs.

This clonotype was counted many times. For TCR beta, libraries came from iRepertoire HTBI primers and Arm-PCR of CDR3 regions. TCRdb itself ran the multiplex PCR reads through MiXCR, one entry per CDR3 protein. The data show 400,000 to 550,000 distinct CDR3 sequences, 16% seen once. Time point denoted: newly diagnosed GD, antithyroid drugs for less than 3 months. From PBMCs, RNA was extracted and then used to make the TCR library. V lost 7 bases and J 2 bases, leaving 27 bases between the germline ends. From germline, CDR1 is SNHLY and CDR2 FYNNEI. The CDR3 is made up of 18 amino acids. Another study also made use of these data, one on T cells in Graves' hyperthyroidism and ophthalmopathy. From that second work: Ophthalmopathy stood apart from stable hyperthyroidism in a 13 V-J model.

The chain employs TRBV2 and TRBJ2-7; tentatively, D is TRBD1 (6 bases). Here the sequenced sample was peripheral blood mononuclear cells (PBMCs), taken at new diagnosis, from a patient treated with antithyroid drugs. The sequence was collected from a woman in her twenties or thirties with Graves disease. The CDR3 loop reads CASTDAGQRIGPAYEQYF. The CDR3 DNA sequence: TGTGCCAGCACGGACGCCGGACAGCGCATCGGTCCCGCCTACGAGCAGTACTTC.